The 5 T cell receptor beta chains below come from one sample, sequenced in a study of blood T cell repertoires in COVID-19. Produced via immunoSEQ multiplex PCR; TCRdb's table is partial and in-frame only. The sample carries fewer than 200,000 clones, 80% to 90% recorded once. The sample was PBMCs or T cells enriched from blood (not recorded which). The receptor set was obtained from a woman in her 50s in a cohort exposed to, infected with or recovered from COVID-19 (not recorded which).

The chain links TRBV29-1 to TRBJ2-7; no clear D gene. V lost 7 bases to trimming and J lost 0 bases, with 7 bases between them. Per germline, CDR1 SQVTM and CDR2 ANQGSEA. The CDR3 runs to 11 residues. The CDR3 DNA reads TGCAGCGGTAGAAGCTCCTACGAGCAGTACTTC. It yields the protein CSGRSSYEQYF.

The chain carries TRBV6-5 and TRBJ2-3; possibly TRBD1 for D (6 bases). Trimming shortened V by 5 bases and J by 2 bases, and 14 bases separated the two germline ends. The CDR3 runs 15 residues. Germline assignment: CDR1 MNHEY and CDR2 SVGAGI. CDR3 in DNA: TGTGCCAGCAGTAACGGACAGAAACCCACAGATACGCAGTATTTT. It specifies CASSNGQKPTDTQYF.

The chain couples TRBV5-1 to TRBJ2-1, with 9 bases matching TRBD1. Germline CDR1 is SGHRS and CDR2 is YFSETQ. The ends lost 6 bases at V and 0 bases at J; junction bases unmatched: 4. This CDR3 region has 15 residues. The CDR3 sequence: CASTRTGDSYNEQFF. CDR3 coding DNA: TGCGCCAGCACCCGGACAGGGGACTCCTACAATGAGCAGTTCTTC.

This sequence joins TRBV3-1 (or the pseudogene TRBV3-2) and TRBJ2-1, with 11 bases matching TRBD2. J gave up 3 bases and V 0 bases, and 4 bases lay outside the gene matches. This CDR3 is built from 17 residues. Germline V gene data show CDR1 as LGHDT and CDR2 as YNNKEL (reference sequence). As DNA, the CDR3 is TGTGCCAGCAGCCAAGATACCGGACTAGCGGGCTACAATGAGCAGTTCTTC. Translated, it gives CASSQDTGLAGYNEQFF.

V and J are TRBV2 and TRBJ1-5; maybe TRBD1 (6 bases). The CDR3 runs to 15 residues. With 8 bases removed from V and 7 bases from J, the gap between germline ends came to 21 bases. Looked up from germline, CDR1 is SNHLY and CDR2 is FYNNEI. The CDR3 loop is CASQKGRGEGQPQHF. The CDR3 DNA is TGTGCCAGCCAGAAGGGCAGGGGCGAAGGGCAGCCCCAGCATTTT.